This TCR beta chain came from a study of graft-versus-host responses after intestinal transplantation. The study, taken as a whole, reports: Early declines in HvG clones that occurred post-transplant were associated with peak circulating GvH clone levels.

Method: immunoSEQ multiplex PCR; TCRdb's copy keeps in-frame clones and lacks some. The data hold some 110,000 clones, with 90% observed a single time. Germline assignment: CDR1 SEHNR and CDR2 FQNEAQ (reference sequence). CDR3 length equals 12 residues. Trimming cost V 4 bases and J 4 bases, with 5 bases left between them. As regards this clone: Its target is not known.

The chain joins TRBV7-9 to TRBJ1-5; D remains ambiguous. This clonotype was sampled from a human donor who received an intestinal transplant. The sequencing here drew on unstimulated CD4+ T cells sorted from spleen or lymph node cells, taken before intestinal transplant. The CDR3 protein is CASSSKNQPQHF. The CDR3 DNA sequence: TGTGCCAGCAGCTCAAAAAATCAGCCCCAGCATTTT.